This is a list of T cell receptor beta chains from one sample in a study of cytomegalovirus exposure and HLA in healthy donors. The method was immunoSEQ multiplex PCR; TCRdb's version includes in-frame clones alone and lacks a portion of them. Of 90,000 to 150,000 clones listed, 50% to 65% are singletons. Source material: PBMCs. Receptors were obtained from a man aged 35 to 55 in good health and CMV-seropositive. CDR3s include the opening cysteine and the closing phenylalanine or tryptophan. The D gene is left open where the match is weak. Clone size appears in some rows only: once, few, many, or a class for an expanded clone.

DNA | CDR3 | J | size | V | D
TGCAGTGCTGCAAGGAGATACGAGCAGTACTTC | CSAARRYEQYF | TRBJ2-7 | few | TRBV20-1 | -
TGCGCCAGCAGCTTGGAGGGGGACAGGATCTACGAGCAGTACTTC | CASSLEGDRIYEQYF | TRBJ2-7 | few | TRBV5-1 | TRBD1
TGTGCCAGCAGGCCTACAGGGACAGCCAAAAACATTCAGTACTTC | CASRPTGTAKNIQYF | TRBJ2-4 | - | TRBV7-9 | -
TGTGCCAGCAGTTCCCAGACAGGTGGAGGCACTGAAGCTTTCTTT | CASSSQTGGGTEAFF | TRBJ1-1 | - | TRBV6-1 | -
TGTGCCAGCAGCTTCTTAACGAGCGGGGGGGCCTACAATGAGCAGTTCTTC | CASSFLTSGGAYNEQFF | TRBJ2-1 | once | TRBV7-8 | TRBD2
TGTGCCAGCAGCTTCACCTCAATCGGTGGCTACACCTTC | CASSFTSIGGYTF | TRBJ1-2 | - | TRBV11-1 | -
TGTGCCAGCAGTGTAGATGAGCGGCTGGGATTTAATGAAAAACTGTTTTTT | CASSVDERLGFNEKLFF | TRBJ1-4 | few | TRBV6-1 | -
TGTGCCAGCAGTTTCGGGACAGTTACTGAAGCTTTCTTT | CASSFGTVTEAFF | TRBJ1-1 | - | TRBV7-8 | TRBD1
TGTGCCAGCAGTGACCGGACAGGGTATCGCGGTGAGCAGTTCTTC | CASSDRTGYRGEQFF | TRBJ2-1 | - | TRBV25-1 | TRBD1
TGTGCCAGCTCACCGCGTACTTCGGGGGATAGCACTGAAGCTTTCTTT | CASSPRTSGDSTEAFF | TRBJ1-1 | few | TRBV18 | -
TGTGCCAGCAGCTCAACCCTTGACAGAAACAATGAGCAGTTCTTC | CASSSTLDRNNEQFF | TRBJ2-1 | - | TRBV11-1 | -
TGTGCCAGCAGTTTTAGGGGGGGCGGTTACGAGCAGTACTTC | CASSFRGGGYEQYF | TRBJ2-7 | - | TRBV27 | -
TGCGCCAGCAGCTTCGGGACAGAGGGTCACGGCTACACCTTC | CASSFGTEGHGYTF | TRBJ1-2 | - | TRBV5-1 | TRBD1
TGTGCCAGCAGTCACGGGACTAGCGGGAGGACCTACGAGCAGTACTTC | CASSHGTSGRTYEQYF | TRBJ2-7 | few | TRBV27 | TRBD2
TGTGCCTGGAGAATTTTAGGGGACACTGAAGCTTTCTTT | CAWRILGDTEAFF | TRBJ1-1 | - | TRBV30 | -
TGTGCCAGCAGCTTAAGAAGAGCGGGAGGGGTCACAGATACGCAGTATTTT | CASSLRRAGGVTDTQYF | TRBJ2-3 | few | TRBV7-2 | TRBD2
TGTGCCAGCAGCTTAGGGCTTCTCAATGAGCAGTTCTTC | CASSLGLLNEQFF | TRBJ2-1 | - | TRBV7-2 | -
TGTGCCAGCAGCCCTCTGGGCTCGTTTGAATTACTCTATGGCTACACCTTC | CASSPLGSFELLYGYTF | TRBJ1-2 | few | TRBV7-6 | -
TGCGCCAGCAGCTTGGGGCCGGGGCAGGGGAACACCATATATTTT | CASSLGPGQGNTIYF | TRBJ1-3 | - | TRBV5-1 | -
TGCGCCAGTCAGCAGAGTGACTACCCCTTCTTC | CASQQSDYPFF | TRBJ2-7 | - | TRBV10-2 | -
TGTGCCAGCAGGGGACAGGGGGCGAGTGAGCAGTTCTTC | CASRGQGASEQFF | TRBJ2-1 | - | TRBV9 | TRBD1
TGTGCCAGCAGCGTAGGGGGATTTGGAGGTGGCTACACCTTC | CASSVGGFGGGYTF | TRBJ1-2 | - | TRBV9 | -
TGTGCCAGCAGTGAGTTCGGCGGGTCCTACGAGCAGTACTTC | CASSEFGGSYEQYF | TRBJ2-7 | few | TRBV27 | -
TGTGCCAGCAGCTTAGACCCCAGGGGGGAAGGCTACACCTTC | CASSLDPRGEGYTF | TRBJ1-2 | few | TRBV7-2 | TRBD1
TGTGCCAGCAGCTTAATGCCCGGGACCTACGAGCAGTACTTC | CASSLMPGTYEQYF | TRBJ2-7 | few | TRBV7-3 | -
TGTGCCAGCAGCAGCGGGGGGGCTGGAGAGCAGTACTTC | CASSSGGAGEQYF | TRBJ2-7 | few | TRBV21-1 | -
TGTGCCAGCAGCTTAGCCCAGGGTTGGGATGAGCAGTTCTTC | CASSLAQGWDEQFF | TRBJ2-1 | - | TRBV7-9 | -
TGCGCCAGCAGCCAGACGGCCGGGACAGACTACGAGCAGTACTTC | CASSQTAGTDYEQYF | TRBJ2-7 | - | TRBV4-1 | TRBD1
TGTGCCAGCTCACCGCAGGGTGGCACTGAAGCTTTCTTT | CASSPQGGTEAFF | TRBJ1-1 | - | TRBV18 | -
TGCGCCAGCATGGGCCGCCAAGAGACCCAGTACTTC | CASMGRQETQYF | TRBJ2-5 | - | TRBV10-1 | -
TGTGCCAGCAGTTACTCCGGGCCTAGCGAGCTGAACGAGCAGTACTTC | CASSYSGPSELNEQYF | TRBJ2-7 | - | TRBV6-5 | -
TGTGCCAGCAGCTTGGGGGCAGGTGAAAATCAGCCCCAGCATTTT | CASSLGAGENQPQHF | TRBJ1-5 | - | TRBV7-3 | -
TGTGCCAGCAGCTACAGGGGGCACGAAGAAAAACTGTTTTTT | CASSYRGHEEKLFF | TRBJ1-4 | - | TRBV5-6 | TRBD1
TGCGCCAGCAGCTCGGGGTATAGCAATCAGCCCCAGCATTTT | CASSSGYSNQPQHF | TRBJ1-5 | - | TRBV5-1 | -
TGTGCCAGCAGCCGGGACGGGGGGGGATCCTACGAGCAGTACTTC | CASSRDGGGSYEQYF | TRBJ2-7 | - | TRBV4-2 | TRBD2
TGTGCCAGTAGTATACGGGACAGGGGGAATGGCTACACCTTC | CASSIRDRGNGYTF | TRBJ1-2 | - | TRBV19 | TRBD1
TGCGCCAGCACCCTCCTCCTAGCGGGAGGGCCCGGGGAGCTGTTTTTT | CASTLLLAGGPGELFF | TRBJ2-2 | - | TRBV5-1 | TRBD2
TGTGCCAGCCGTCCTCAGGGAATGGACACTGAAGCTTTCTTT | CASRPQGMDTEAFF | TRBJ1-1 | - | TRBV2 | -
TGTGCCAGCTCGCAAGGCGACGGGGTCCCCTACGAGCAGTACTTC | CASSQGDGVPYEQYF | TRBJ2-7 | - | TRBV18 | -
TGTGCCAGCAGCTTGGACACTCGGAGGAACACTGAAGCTTTCTTT | CASSLDTRRNTEAFF | TRBJ1-1 | - | TRBV5-4 | -
TGTGCCAGCAGCCCTGGGACAGGGCCCTCCTACAATGAGCAGTTCTTC | CASSPGTGPSYNEQFF | TRBJ2-1 | - | TRBV27 | TRBD1
TGTGCCAGTAGTTCCCGGACAGCTCCTCGTTCCCCGGAGTACTTC | CASSSRTAPRSPEYF | TRBJ2-5 | few | TRBV19 | -
TGTGCCAGTAGTATATCGACAGGGGTAGGTGGCTACACCTTC | CASSISTGVGGYTF | TRBJ1-2 | - | TRBV19 | TRBD1
TGTGCCAGCATATTACTCAGGGGTTCCGGCGAGCAGTACTTC | CASILLRGSGEQYF | TRBJ2-7 | - | TRBV2 | -
TGCGCCAGCAGCCCCAACCTACTAGCGGGGGGTCATCTAGCCAAAAACATTCAGTACTTC | CASSPNLLAGGHLAKNIQYF | TRBJ2-4 | once | TRBV4-1 | TRBD2
TGCGCCAGCAGTGACCGAGGACAGCTTAGGGCGGATACGCAGTATTTT | CASSDRGQLRADTQYF | TRBJ2-3 | - | TRBV10-1 | -